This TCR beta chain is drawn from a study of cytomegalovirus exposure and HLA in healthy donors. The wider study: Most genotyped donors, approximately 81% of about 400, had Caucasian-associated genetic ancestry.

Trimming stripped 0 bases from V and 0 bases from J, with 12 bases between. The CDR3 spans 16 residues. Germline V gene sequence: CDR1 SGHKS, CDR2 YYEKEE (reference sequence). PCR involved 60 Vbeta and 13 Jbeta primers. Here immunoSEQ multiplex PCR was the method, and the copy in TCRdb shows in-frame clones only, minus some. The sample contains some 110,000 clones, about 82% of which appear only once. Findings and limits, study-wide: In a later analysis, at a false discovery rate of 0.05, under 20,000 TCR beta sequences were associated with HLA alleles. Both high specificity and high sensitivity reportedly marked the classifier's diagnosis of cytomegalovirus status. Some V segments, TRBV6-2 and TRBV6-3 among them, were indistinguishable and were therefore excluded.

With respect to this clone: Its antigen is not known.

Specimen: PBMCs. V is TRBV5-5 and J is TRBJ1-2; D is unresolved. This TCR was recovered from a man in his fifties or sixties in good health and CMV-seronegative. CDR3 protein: CASSLAPGSPNYGYTF. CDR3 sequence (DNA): TGTGCCAGCAGCTTGGCCCCGGGGAGCCCTAACTATGGCTACACCTTC.